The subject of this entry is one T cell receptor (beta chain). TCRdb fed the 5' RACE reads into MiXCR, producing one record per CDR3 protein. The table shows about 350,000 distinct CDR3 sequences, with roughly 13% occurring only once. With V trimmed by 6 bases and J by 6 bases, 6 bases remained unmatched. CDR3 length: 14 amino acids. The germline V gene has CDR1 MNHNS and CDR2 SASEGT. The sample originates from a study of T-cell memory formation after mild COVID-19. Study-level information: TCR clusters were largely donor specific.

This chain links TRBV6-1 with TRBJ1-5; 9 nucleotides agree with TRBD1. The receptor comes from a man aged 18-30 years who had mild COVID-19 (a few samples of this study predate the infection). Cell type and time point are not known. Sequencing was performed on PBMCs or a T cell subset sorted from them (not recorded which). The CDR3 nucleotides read TGTGCCAGCAGCCGGGACAGGGAGGTTCAGCCCCAGCATTTT. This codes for CASSRDREVQPQHF.